This T cell receptor (beta chain) derives from a study of cytomegalovirus exposure and HLA in healthy donors. Profiling relied on immunoSEQ multiplex PCR, and the TCRdb table lists in-frame clones only, not all of them. The sample contains some 170,000 clones, roughly 96% of which appear only once. Findings and limits, study-wide: The investigators catalogued 150 or so TCR beta chains as cytomegalovirus-associated. Reported performance of the classifier showed diagnosis of cytomegalovirus status with high specificity and sensitivity.

As concerns this clone: Its matching antigen is unknown.

V dropped 3 bases and J dropped 6 bases, with 9 bases sitting between them. This CDR3 has 13 residues. Germline V CDR1 and CDR2: MNHEY, SMNVEV (reference sequence). This rearrangement joins TRBV27 to TRBJ1-5; TRBD1 might be the D (5 bases). What was sequenced was PBMCs. This TCR was sampled from a woman aged 18-29 years in good health and CMV-seronegative. The CDR3 loop is CASSLQGSQPQHF. The CDR3 DNA reads TGTGCCAGCAGTTTGCAGGGTAGTCAGCCCCAGCATTTT.